The 26 T cell receptor beta chains listed next were all sequenced from one sample in a study of response to subunit inactivated influenza vaccine. MiXCR, run by TCRdb on the RT-PCR reads, gives a single entry per CDR3 protein. The table shows about 540,000 distinct CDR3 sequences, with about 15% occurring only once. The sequencing used PBMCs from blood, collected 11 to 12 days after vaccination. The receptors were sampled from a man between 50 and 59 years old who received an inactivated influenza vaccine.

This chain connects TRBV19 to TRBJ2-5; D is unresolved. The germline gives CDR1 LNHDA, CDR2 SQIVND (reference sequence). The CDR3 covers 13 residues. Trimming removed 2 bases at V and 3 bases at J, with 7 bases between. CDR3 nucleotide sequence: TGTGCCAGTAGTATACCCGGAAAAGAGACCCAGTACTTC. Encoded protein: CASSIPGKETQYF.

The chain is built from TRBV20-1 and TRBJ2-5; no firm D call. There are 12 residues in the CDR3. Germline CDR1 and CDR2: DFQATT and SNEGSKA (reference sequence). The V end lost 0 bases, the J end lost 6 bases, and 8 bases lay between the germline ends. Written as DNA, the CDR3 is TGCAGTGCTAGAGATCCGAGAAAGACCCAGTACTTC. Protein: CSARDPRKTQYF.

The genes are TRBV28 and TRBJ2-7; 13 positions agree with TRBD2. Trimming at V came to 6 bases and at J to 6 bases, leaving 11 bases not matched to a gene. The CDR3 covers 16 residues. The germline gives CDR1 MDHEN, CDR2 SYDVKM. Here the CDR3 reads CASRVGLAGVRGEQYF. DNA of the CDR3: TGTGCCAGCAGGGTCGGACTAGCGGGAGTTAGAGGCGAGCAGTACTTC.

The J gene is TRBJ2-7, the V gene TRBV28; tentative D call: TRBD2 (6 bases). The CDR3 length is 12 residues. In germline, CDR1 is MDHEN, CDR2 SYDVKM. The V end lost 7 bases, the J end lost 3 bases, and 10 bases lay between the germline ends. The CDR3 DNA reads TGTGCCAGCAAACTCGGGGGCTACGAGCAGTACTTC. Protein product: CASKLGGYEQYF.

This rearrangement joins TRBV4-2 to TRBJ2-7; 10 positions match TRBD2. The trim removed 1 base at V and 2 bases at J, leaving 8 bases unmatched. The germline V gene has CDR1 LGHNA and CDR2 YNFKEQ. This CDR3 spans 17 amino acids. CDR3 region: CASSQVRSLAGAYEQYF. The CDR3 coding sequence is TGTGCCAGCAGCCAAGTAAGGTCCCTAGCGGGAGCCTACGAGCAGTACTTC.

The chain joins TRBV6-1 to TRBJ2-7; possibly TRBD1 for D (6 bases). Germline V gene data show CDR1 as MNHNS and CDR2 as SASEGT. The V end lost 1 base, the J end lost 0 bases, and 10 bases lay between the germline ends. The CDR3 has 15 amino acids. In DNA, the CDR3 is TGTGCCAGCAGTGAAGTTACAGGGAACTCCTACGAGCAGTACTTC. Translated, it gives CASSEVTGNSYEQYF.

This clonotype was observed many times. This chain links TRBV7-9 with TRBJ1-4, with a weak D call TRBD1 (5 bases). This CDR3 is 15 amino acids long. Germline CDR1 is SEHNR and CDR2 is FQNEAQ (reference sequence). Trimming stripped 1 base from V and 2 bases from J, with 8 bases between. The DNA of the CDR3 is TGTGCCAGCAGCTTAGGCCAGGGCACTAATGAAAAACTGTTTTTT. Translating gives CASSLGQGTNEKLFF.

There are a few counts of this clonotype. This chain connects TRBV28 to TRBJ2-7; D possibly uses TRBD1 or TRBD2 (6 bases each). The V and J ends lost 6 bases and 0 bases respectively, with 15 bases between them. The CDR3 totals 15 residues. CDR1 and CDR2 from the germline V gene are MDHEN and SYDVKM. CDR3 coding DNA: TGTGCCAGCAGGGCTCGGACAGCGGGCTCCTACGAGCAGTACTTC. It encodes CASRARTAGSYEQYF.

The chain employs TRBV27 and TRBJ2-2; D remains ambiguous. Germline CDR1 is MNHEY and CDR2 is SMNVEV (reference sequence). The CDR3 consists of 15 residues. V shed 1 base and J shed 8 bases, with 14 bases lying between them. This chain's CDR3 is CASSLLPSFLGELFF. CDR3 DNA: TGTGCCAGCAGTTTATTACCAAGCTTTTTAGGGGAGCTGTTTTTT.

The V gene is TRBV6-1, the J gene TRBJ2-2; 7 bases fit TRBD1. This CDR3 contains 15 residues. Germline V gives CDR1 MNHNS, CDR2 SASEGT. The V segment lost 4 bases and the J segment 2 bases; nucleotides outside the gene matches: 4. Here the CDR3 DNA reads TGTGCCAGCAGTGCGACAGGGCCTAACACCGGGGAGCTGTTTTTT. Translating gives CASSATGPNTGELFF.

This clonotype was seen only a few times. This chain links TRBV11-2 with TRBJ1-2, with D perhaps matching TRBD1 (5 bases). Trimming took off 3 bases at V and 1 base at J, with 9 bases between the two ends. In germline, CDR1 is SGHAT, CDR2 FQNNGV. CDR3 length equals 14 residues. The CDR3 reads CASSFSGHNYGYTF. The CDR3 DNA sequence: TGTGCCAGCAGCTTTTCAGGGCATAACTATGGCTACACCTTC.

In its sample, this clonotype was seen a few times. V is TRBV7-2 and J is TRBJ2-1, with a possible D match to TRBD2 (5 bases). The CDR3 extends over 16 amino acids. Germline V gene data show CDR1 as SGHTA and CDR2 as FQGNSA. Trimming shortened V by 5 bases and J by 3 bases, and 17 bases separated the two germline ends. The CDR3 is CASSRSNGKIYNEQFF. Written as DNA, the CDR3 is TGTGCCAGCAGCCGTTCGAACGGGAAAATCTACAATGAGCAGTTCTTC.

This clonotype has a count of ten or more. The rearrangement joins TRBV5-5 to TRBJ2-1; TRBD1 agrees at 11 bases. V shed 2 bases, J shed 7 bases, and the junction held 5 bases outside the gene matches. Germline V gene sequence: CDR1 SGHKS, CDR2 YYEKEE (reference sequence). This CDR3 has 15 amino acids. CDR3 sequence (DNA): TGTGCCAGCAGCTTTGGACAGGGGGCAGGGAATGAGCAGTTCTTC. The encoded protein is CASSFGQGAGNEQFF.

This clonotype showed up just a few times. The chain has TRBV7-6 and TRBJ2-5, with D perhaps TRBD1 (6 bases). This CDR3 has 16 residues. The germline CDR1 and CDR2 sequences are SGHVS and FNYEAQ. Trimming shortened V by 0 bases and J by 5 bases, and 16 bases separated the two germline ends. The CDR3 here is CASSLAENRVWETQYF. The CDR3 coding sequence is TGTGCCAGCAGCTTAGCGGAAAACAGGGTATGGGAGACCCAGTACTTC.

The CDR3 DNA is TGTGCCAGCAGCGTAGATGGGTATACGCAGTATTTT. Protein: CASSVDGYTQYF. V and J are TRBV9 and TRBJ2-3; D unresolved. Germline assignment: CDR1 SGDLS and CDR2 YYNGEE. CDR3 size: 12 residues. Trimming took off 0 bases at V and 7 bases at J, with 6 bases between the two ends.

V and J are TRBV20-1 and TRBJ2-1, with TRBD1 matching over 8 bases. This CDR3 comprises 16 residues. V shed 0 bases, J shed 10 bases, and the junction held 14 bases outside the gene matches. Germline CDR1 DFQATT, CDR2 SNEGSKA (reference sequence). CDR3 amino acids: CSARDPRQGATGEQFF. Here the CDR3 DNA reads TGCAGTGCTAGAGATCCCCGGCAGGGGGCGACTGGCGAGCAGTTCTTC.

The V call is TRBV27, the J call TRBJ2-7; 9 nucleotides agree with TRBD1. There are 14 residues in the CDR3. With V trimmed by 3 bases and J by 2 bases, 2 bases remained unmatched. CDR1 is MNHEY, CDR2 SMNVEV, per germline (reference sequence). The CDR3 region has the DNA TGTGCCAGCAGTTTTGGGACAGGGCCCTACGAGCAGTACTTC. It specifies CASSFGTGPYEQYF.

The genes are TRBV29-1 and TRBJ2-6; TRBD2 matches at 7 bases. J lost 0 bases, V lost 7 bases, and 6 bases had no gene match. CDR3 length: 15 amino acids. Germline V gene data show CDR1 as SQVTM and CDR2 as ANQGSEA. This CDR3 is CSAGEGYSGANVLTF. As DNA, the CDR3 is TGCAGCGCGGGGGAGGGGTACTCTGGGGCCAACGTCCTGACTTTC.

The chain has TRBV18 and TRBJ2-1; 9 bases match TRBD2. Germline CDR1 reads KGHSH; CDR2 reads LQKENI. The V segment lost 6 bases and the J segment 4 bases; nucleotides outside the gene matches: 10. This CDR3 comprises 16 residues. CDR3 nucleotides: TGTGCCAGCTCTTCCCGCCGGGGACTAGCTTACAATGAGCAGTTCTTC. Translation: CASSSRRGLAYNEQFF.

The table lists this clonotype with many counts. The rearrangement links TRBV11-2 to TRBJ2-7; possible D gene TRBD1, 5 bases. This CDR3 contains 16 residues. Trimming took 0 bases from V and 2 from J, leaving 14 bases between them. The germline V gene encodes CDR1 SGHAT and CDR2 FQNNGV. The CDR3: CASSLDGHSMTYEQYF. Here the CDR3 DNA reads TGTGCCAGCAGCTTAGATGGACATAGTATGACCTACGAGCAGTACTTC.

The table lists this clonotype with a few counts. CDR3 nucleotide sequence: TGTGCCACCAGTCCAGGGGGATCTGAAGCTTTCTTT. Amino acid sequence: CATSPGGSEAFF. The chain carries TRBV24-1 and TRBJ1-1; 7 bases match TRBD1. The CDR3 spans 12 residues. The V gene end was trimmed by 6 bases and the J gene end by 6 bases; junction bases not matched to a gene: 3. The germline CDR1 and CDR2 sequences are KGHDR and SFDVKD.

The V and J genes are TRBV7-2 and TRBJ2-7; 10 bases line up with TRBD1. This CDR3 contains 16 residues. J was trimmed by 5 bases and V by 2 bases; bases with no gene match: 9. Germline CDR1 reads SGHTA; CDR2 reads FQGNSA. The CDR3 sequence is CASSLFFGQGVNEQYF. CDR3 sequence (DNA): TGTGCCAGCAGCTTATTTTTCGGACAGGGGGTTAACGAGCAGTACTTC.

The V gene is TRBV2, the J gene TRBJ2-1; D gene ambiguous. Trimming took 0 bases from V and 6 from J, leaving 9 bases between them. Germline lookup yields CDR1 SNHLY and CDR2 FYNNEI. There are 14 residues in the CDR3. CDR3 sequence (DNA): TGTGCCAGCAGTGAAGCGCTCATAGCCAATGAGCAGTTCTTC. This codes for CASSEALIANEQFF.

This clonotype was seen at least ten times. The chain couples TRBV7-2 to TRBJ2-7; D is unclear. Germline V gene sequence: CDR1 SGHTA, CDR2 FQGNSA. The CDR3 has 11 residues. V was trimmed by 2 bases and J by 6 bases, leaving 5 bases between them. The CDR3 spells CASSLLSEQYF. The DNA of the CDR3 is TGTGCCAGCAGCTTACTGAGCGAGCAGTACTTC.

The gene calls are TRBV19 and TRBJ1-5, with 7 bases matching TRBD1. In germline, CDR1 is LNHDA, CDR2 SQIVND (reference sequence). CDR3 size: 15 residues. Losses at the gene ends were 4 bases for V and 0 bases for J; bases not matched to a gene: 3. CDR3 residues: CASSKGQSSNQPQHF. The CDR3 coding sequence is TGTGCCAGTAGTAAGGGACAGAGTAGCAATCAGCCCCAGCATTTT.

This clonotype was seen only a few times. The J gene is TRBJ2-1, the V gene TRBV6-2 or TRBV6-3, with 7 bases fitting TRBD2. V lost 5 bases, J lost 3 bases, and 16 bases stayed unmatched. Germline lookup yields CDR1 MNHEY and CDR2 SVGEGT. The CDR3 totals 18 residues. CDR3 nucleotide sequence: TGTGCCAGCAGTCAGCGTGGGACTAACTCCGCAGGCTACAATGAGCAGTTCTTC. This sequence encodes CASSQRGTNSAGYNEQFF.